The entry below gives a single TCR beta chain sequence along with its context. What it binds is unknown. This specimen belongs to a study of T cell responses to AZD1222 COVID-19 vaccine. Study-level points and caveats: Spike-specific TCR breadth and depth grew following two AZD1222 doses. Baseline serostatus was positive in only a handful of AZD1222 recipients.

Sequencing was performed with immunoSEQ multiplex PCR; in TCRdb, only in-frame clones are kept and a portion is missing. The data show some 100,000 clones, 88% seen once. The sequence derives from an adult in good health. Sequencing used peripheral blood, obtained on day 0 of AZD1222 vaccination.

The CDR3 nucleotides read TGTGCCAGTAATCTAAACACCGGGGAGCTGTTTTTT. Amino acid sequence: CASNLNTGELFF. The V call is TRBV19, the J call TRBJ2-2; no firm D call. Germline CDR1 reads LNHDA; CDR2 reads SQIVND (reference sequence). V shed 7 bases and J shed 2 bases, with 5 bases lying between them. The CDR3 runs to 12 residues.